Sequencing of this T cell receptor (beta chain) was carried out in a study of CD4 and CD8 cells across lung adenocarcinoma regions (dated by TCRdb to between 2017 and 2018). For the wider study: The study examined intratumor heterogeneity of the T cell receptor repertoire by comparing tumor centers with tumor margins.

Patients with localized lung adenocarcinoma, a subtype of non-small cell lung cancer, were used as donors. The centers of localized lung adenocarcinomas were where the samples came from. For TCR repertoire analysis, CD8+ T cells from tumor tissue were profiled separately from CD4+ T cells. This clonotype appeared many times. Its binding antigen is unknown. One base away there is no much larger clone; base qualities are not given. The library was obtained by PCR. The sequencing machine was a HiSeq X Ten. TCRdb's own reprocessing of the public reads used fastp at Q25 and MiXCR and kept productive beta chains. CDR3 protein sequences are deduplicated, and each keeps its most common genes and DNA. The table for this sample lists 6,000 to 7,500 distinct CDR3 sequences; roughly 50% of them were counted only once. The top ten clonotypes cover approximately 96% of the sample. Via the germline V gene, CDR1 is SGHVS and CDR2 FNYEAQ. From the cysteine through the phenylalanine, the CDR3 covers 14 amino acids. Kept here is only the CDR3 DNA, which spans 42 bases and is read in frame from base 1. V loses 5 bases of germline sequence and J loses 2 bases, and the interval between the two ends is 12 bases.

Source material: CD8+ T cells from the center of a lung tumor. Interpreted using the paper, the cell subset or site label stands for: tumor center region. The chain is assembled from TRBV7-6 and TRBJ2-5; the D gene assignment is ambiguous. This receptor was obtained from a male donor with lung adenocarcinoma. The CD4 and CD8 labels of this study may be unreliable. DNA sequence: TGTGCCAGCAGCCCAACGGAGATACAAGAGACCCAGTACTTC. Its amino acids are CASSPTEIQETQYF.